These 18 T cell receptor beta chains originate from one sample sequenced in a study of Graves' ophthalmopathy and Graves' hyperthyroidism. RNA transcripts served as template for amplifying TCR beta CDR3 sequences. Second-round multiplex PCR came after first-round RT-PCR with HTBI primers. A single record per CDR3 protein comes from TCRdb applying MiXCR to the multiplex PCR reads. In the table there are about 390,000 distinct CDR3 sequences, less than 20% of which are singletons. The sequenced sample was peripheral blood. Receptor source: a young woman with stable Graves' hyperthyroidism.

This clonotype has ten or more counts. V gene TRBV28 combines with J gene TRBJ2-5; 9 nucleotides agree with TRBD1. Trimming at V came to 7 bases and at J to 4 bases, leaving 13 bases not matched to a gene. The CDR3 loop spans 16 amino acids. Germline CDR1 and CDR2: MDHEN and SYDVKM. The CDR3 DNA is TGTGCCAGCATCGGTACAGGGGGCATGTTAGGAGAGACCCAGTACTTC. It codes for CASIGTGGMLGETQYF.

In this sample, this clonotype turned up many times. The chain combines TRBV27 with TRBJ1-1; D remains ambiguous. Trimming pared 0 bases from V and 3 bases from J, leaving 8 bases between. The CDR3 length is 14 residues. CDR1 MNHEY and CDR2 SMNVEV come from the germline V gene (reference sequence). In nucleotides, the CDR3 is TGTGCCAGCAGTTTATCCCGGGTGGACACTGAAGCTTTCTTT. Protein sequence: CASSLSRVDTEAFF.

V usage is TRBV11-3 and J usage is TRBJ2-4, with D possibly TRBD1 on 6 matching bases. The CDR3 has 17 residues. V was trimmed by 0 bases and J by 0 bases, leaving 12 bases between them. Germline V lookup: CDR1 SGHNT, CDR2 YENEEA. The CDR3 nucleotides read TGTGCCAGCAGCTTAGATTGGGGGCGCCTAGCCAAAAACATTCAGTACTTC. Residues: CASSLDWGRLAKNIQYF.

This clonotype is medium-sized. J is TRBJ2-5 and V is TRBV4-1; D perhaps matches TRBD1 (6 bases). The germline V and J ends were trimmed by 0 bases and 0 bases, with 11 bases remaining between them. CDR3 size: 16 residues. Germline values: CDR1 MGHRA, CDR2 YSYEKL. CDR3 residues: CASSQEGGSDQETQYF. The CDR3 nucleotides are TGCGCCAGCAGCCAAGAAGGGGGTTCGGACCAAGAGACCCAGTACTTC.

This clonotype came up many times. The rearrangement links TRBV7-2 to TRBJ1-2; a possible D gene is TRBD1 (6 bases). Germline assignment: CDR1 SGHTA and CDR2 FQGNSA. The CDR3 has 11 amino acids. V shed 5 bases and J shed 7 bases, with 8 bases lying between them. This CDR3 reads CASSRGFGYTF. Written as DNA, the CDR3 is TGTGCCAGCAGCAGGGGGTTTGGCTACACCTTC.

This clonotype was picked up many times. This chain joins TRBV12-3 or TRBV12-4 and TRBJ2-7; TRBD2 agrees at 9 bases. The junction had 12 bases not matched to a gene; V was cut back by 5 bases and J by 7 bases. CDR3 length: 15 amino acids. CDR3 loop: CASSRLAGVRVEQYF. The CDR3 DNA sequence: TGTGCCAGCAGTCGTTTAGCGGGGGTGCGTGTGGAGCAGTACTTC.

Many counts were recorded for this clonotype. V is TRBV7-2 and J is TRBJ1-6; D uncertain. Trimming removed 4 bases at V and 8 bases at J, with 12 bases between. Germline V lookup: CDR1 SGHTA, CDR2 FQGNSA. The length of the CDR3 is 14 residues. The CDR3 loop reads CASSYRVRDSPLHF. The CDR3 bases are TGTGCCAGCAGCTACCGGGTTCGAGATTCACCCCTCCACTTT.

The J gene is TRBJ2-5, the V gene TRBV5-1; 11 positions match TRBD2. Trimming cost V 5 bases and J 4 bases; bases outside gene matches: 7. Germline CDR1 SGHRS, CDR2 YFSETQ. There are 15 residues in the CDR3. In nucleotides, the CDR3 is TGCGCCAGCAGTCGTAGCGGGGGGGCCGTAGAGACCCAGTACTTC. It specifies CASSRSGGAVETQYF.

This clonotype was recorded many times. The chain links TRBV7-6 to TRBJ2-7; 8 positions agree with TRBD1. Germline CDR1 is SGHVS and CDR2 is FNYEAQ. V shed 5 bases, J shed 1 base, and the junction held 7 bases outside the gene matches. This CDR3 contains 15 residues. CDR3 bases: TGTGCCAGCAGCCCGCGGACAGGGCTATCCTACGAGCAGTACTTC. Translation: CASSPRTGLSYEQYF.

This sequence joins TRBV18 and TRBJ1-5; the D is unclear. Germline CDR1 and CDR2: KGHSH and LQKENI. The CDR3 length is 14 residues. The V end was cut by 3 bases, the J end by 0 bases, with 6 bases between. The CDR3 sequence is CASSPSNSNQPQHF. Here the CDR3 DNA reads TGTGCCAGCTCACCCTCAAATAGCAATCAGCCCCAGCATTTT.

The V call is TRBV2, the J call TRBJ1-5; a weak D match, TRBD1 (5 bases). There are 15 residues in the CDR3. Trimming shortened V by 5 bases and J by 6 bases, and 17 bases separated the two germline ends. Germline CDR1 SNHLY, CDR2 FYNNEI. CDR3 coding DNA: TGTGCCAGCAGTCACTCGGGGCAGGGACGTCAGCCCCAGCATTTT. The encoded protein is CASSHSGQGRQPQHF.

This clonotype was counted a single time. This rearrangement joins TRBV6-2 or TRBV6-3 to TRBJ1-5; tentative D call: TRBD1 (6 bases). The V gene's germline CDR1 is MNHEY and CDR2 SVGEGT. The V gene lost 0 bases and the J gene lost 5 bases, with 17 bases spanning the gap. This CDR3 comprises 17 residues. CDR3 DNA sequence: TGTGCCAGCAGTTACTCGAGTATGGGGGCAGGACATCAGCCCCAGCATTTT. It yields the protein CASSYSSMGAGHQPQHF.

The V and J genes are TRBV20-1 and TRBJ2-7, with 12 bases aligning to TRBD2. There are 14 residues in the CDR3. V lost 2 bases and J lost 2; bases outside the gene matches: 1. Germline CDR1 is DFQATT and CDR2 is SNEGSKA (reference sequence). Written as DNA, the CDR3 is TGCAGTGCTAGAAGGACTAGCGGGGCCTACGAGCAGTACTTC. This translates into CSARRTSGAYEQYF.

This clonotype was recorded at least ten times. The chain recombines TRBV5-1 with TRBJ2-7; a possible D gene is TRBD2 (6 bases). The ends were cut back, 0 bases at V and 11 bases at J, with 12 bases in the middle. CDR1 is SGHRS and CDR2 is YFSETQ in the germline V gene. The CDR3 is 12 amino acids. CDR3 sequence (DNA): TGCGCCAGCAGCTTGGCGCGGGGCCAGGAGTACTTC. It encodes CASSLARGQEYF.

This clonotype has a count of ten or more. The chain has TRBV5-1 and TRBJ2-5; D could derive from TRBD1 or TRBD2 (5 bases each). The length of the CDR3 is 15 residues. Per germline, CDR1 SGHRS and CDR2 YFSETQ. V lost 0 bases and J 5 bases, leaving 14 bases between the germline ends. This CDR3 is CASSLAARGRETQYF. The CDR3 nucleotides are TGCGCCAGCAGCTTGGCGGCGAGGGGACGGGAGACCCAGTACTTC.

This clonotype was counted at least ten times. The V gene is TRBV6-5, the J gene TRBJ1-6, with 8 positions matching TRBD1. CDR3 length equals 16 residues. Germline V gives CDR1 MNHEY, CDR2 SVGAGI. The ends lost 2 bases at V and 10 bases at J; junction bases unmatched: 10. DNA of the CDR3: TGTGCCAGCAGTTACGTTCAGGGGGCGGTCAGCTCACCCCTCCACTTT. Translating it yields CASSYVQGAVSSPLHF.

This clonotype was observed at least ten times. The V and J genes are TRBV7-3 and TRBJ1-2, with D unclear. The CDR3 has 13 amino acids. Germline CDR1 SGHTA, CDR2 FQGTGA. Trimming stripped 3 bases from V and 0 bases from J, with 5 bases between. CDR3 nucleotides: TGTGCCAGCAGCTTTCAAGCTAACTATGGCTACACCTTC. It is translated as CASSFQANYGYTF.

This clonotype was observed a handful of times. This chain links TRBV14 with TRBJ1-1, with unresolved D. CDR3 length: 17 residues. V dropped 0 bases and J dropped 2 bases, with 16 bases sitting between them. Germline V gives CDR1 SGHDN, CDR2 FVKESK. CDR3 loop: CASSQDQVRERNTEAFF. CDR3 coding DNA: TGTGCCAGCAGCCAAGATCAAGTTCGGGAAAGAAACACTGAAGCTTTCTTT.